This passage covers 30 T cell receptor beta chains from one sample sequenced in a study of blood T cell repertoires in COVID-19. Profiling relied on immunoSEQ multiplex PCR, and the TCRdb table lists in-frame clones only, not all of them. The repertoire holds approximately 330,000 clones, with about 91% as singletons. Sequencing was carried out using peripheral blood. These receptors were taken from a man under 40 with COVID-19, enrolled during active disease.

V and J are TRBV7-8 and TRBJ2-5; no reliable D call. Trimming took 2 bases from V and 2 from J, leaving 9 bases between them. CDR3 length: 14 amino acids. Germline values: CDR1 SGHVS, CDR2 FQNEAQ. CDR3 region: CASSLQLSQETQYF. The DNA of the CDR3 is TGTGCCAGCAGCTTACAACTAAGTCAAGAGACCCAGTACTTC.

This rearrangement joins TRBV11-2 to TRBJ2-1; 11 bases align to TRBD2. Germline CDR1 reads SGHAT; CDR2 reads FQNNGV. Unmatched junction bases numbered 12, after V lost 2 bases and J lost 9 bases. The CDR3 runs to 17 residues. The CDR3 DNA reads as TGTGCCAGCAGCTTAATAATGGGACTAGCGGAACACCGTGAGCAGTTCTTC. Its protein product is CASSLIMGLAEHREQFF.

V gene TRBV18 combines with J gene TRBJ2-6; maybe TRBD1 (5 bases). The germline V gene encodes CDR1 KGHSH and CDR2 LQKENI. The V gene lost 1 base and the J gene lost 1 base, with 11 bases spanning the gap. This CDR3 comprises 17 residues. The CDR3 bases are TGTGCCAGCTCACCACAGGGGCCCAGGTCTGGGGCCAACGTCCTGACTTTC. It translates to CASSPQGPRSGANVLTF.

The gene calls are TRBV5-4 and TRBJ2-5; 10 nucleotides agree with TRBD2. This CDR3 contains 16 residues. V gave up 4 bases and J gave up 1 base; unmatched junction bases: 7. Germline CDR1 SGHNT, CDR2 YYREEE (reference sequence). CDR3 in DNA: TGTGCCAGCAGCCCTAGCGGGAGCCGCACCCAAGAGACCCAGTACTTC. It translates to CASSPSGSRTQETQYF.

V gene TRBV2 combines with J gene TRBJ1-6; 8 bases map to TRBD1. The germline V gene has CDR1 SNHLY and CDR2 FYNNEI. CDR3 length equals 15 residues. J gave up 7 bases and V 7 bases, and 9 bases lay outside the gene matches. CDR3 bases: TGTGCCAGCACCGTTCTGCGACAGGGGAATTCACCCCTCCACTTT. Its translation: CASTVLRQGNSPLHF.

The chain is built from TRBV6-8 and TRBJ2-7, with D possibly TRBD2 on 5 matching bases. V lost 6 bases to trimming and J lost 0 bases, with 15 bases between them. The V gene's germline CDR1 is MNHGY and CDR2 SAAAGT. The CDR3 covers 15 residues. CDR3 coding DNA: TGTGCCAGCAGGACGGATGGCGGGCTCTCCTACGAGCAGTACTTC. The encoded protein is CASRTDGGLSYEQYF.

The chain recombines TRBV7-9 with TRBJ1-4; no reliable D call. CDR1 SEHNR and CDR2 FQNEAQ come from the germline V gene (reference sequence). This CDR3 is built from 11 residues. V lost 4 bases to trimming and J lost 8 bases, with 5 bases between them. CDR3: CASSYGEKLFF. For the CDR3, the DNA is TGTGCCAGCAGCTACGGGGAAAAACTGTTTTTT.

V and J are TRBV7-9 and TRBJ1-2; TRBD1 aligns across 12 bases. The CDR3 is 16 residues long. V shed 5 bases and J 4 bases; nucleotides not matched to a gene: 8. Germline V gene data show CDR1 as SEHNR and CDR2 as FQNEAQ (reference sequence). The CDR3 sequence: CASSPGQGARGYGYTF. Here the CDR3 DNA reads TGTGCCAGCAGCCCGGGACAGGGGGCAAGGGGCTATGGCTACACCTTC.

This clone was detected only a few times. This chain uses TRBV2 with TRBJ1-5; D may be TRBD1 (6 bases). V was cut by 5 bases and J by 6 bases, with 14 bases left in between. Germline loops: CDR1 SNHLY, CDR2 FYNNEI. This CDR3 is 14 amino acids long. CDR3 DNA: TGTGCCAGCAGTCACAGGGAAGTCGGTCAGCCCCAGCATTTT. This translates into CASSHREVGQPQHF.

This chain joins TRBV6-1 and TRBJ2-6; 11 bases fit TRBD1. Germline values: CDR1 MNHNS, CDR2 SASEGT. The CDR3 is 19 residues long. V trimming: 2 bases; J trimming: 0 bases; junction bases outside the gene matches: 6. This CDR3 reads CASSEPLGTGGSGANVLTF. For the CDR3, the DNA is TGTGCCAGCAGTGAACCCCTCGGGACAGGGGGCTCTGGGGCCAACGTCCTGACTTTC.

The sample holds one count of this clone. The chain is built from TRBV7-2 and TRBJ2-1; 10 nucleotides match TRBD2. The CDR3 has 16 residues. CDR1 is SGHTA, CDR2 FQGNSA, per germline. The ends lost 1 base at V and 7 bases at J; junction bases unmatched: 7. CDR3 DNA sequence: TGTGCCAGCAGCTTAGACCAAAGCGGGAGGGGAAATGAGCAGTTCTTC. It encodes CASSLDQSGRGNEQFF.

CDR3 amino acids: CASRRGGTPIMNTEAFF. The CDR3 DNA reads as TGTGCCAGCAGAAGGGGGGGGACCCCTATAATGAACACTGAAGCTTTCTTT. This chain connects TRBV2 to TRBJ1-1; the D gene is possibly TRBD1 (6 bases). CDR1 is SNHLY, CDR2 FYNNEI, per germline. The CDR3 spans 17 residues. V shed 6 bases and J shed 0 bases, with 20 bases lying between them.

The chain uses TRBV2 and TRBJ1-3, with D perhaps TRBD1 (6 bases). Trimming left V 8 bases short and J 1 base short, with 12 bases between. Germline assignment: CDR1 SNHLY and CDR2 FYNNEI. The CDR3 contains 14 residues. CDR3 amino acids: CASLQRGSGNTIYF. DNA of the CDR3: TGTGCCAGCCTTCAGAGGGGGTCTGGAAACACCATATATTTT.

This clone has only one observation. The chain uses TRBV3-1 (or the pseudogene TRBV3-2) and TRBJ2-7, with no clear D. Germline V gene lookup returns CDR1 LGHDT and CDR2 YNNKEL (reference sequence). This CDR3 contains 12 residues. V was clipped by 4 bases and J by 2 bases, with 6 bases between them. CDR3 bases: TGTGCCAGCAGCCTTCAGACCTACGAGCAGTACTTC. Translation: CASSLQTYEQYF.

The CDR3 nucleotides are TGTGCCAGCAGTTACTCGGGACAGGGCGGCCAGCCCCAGCATTTT. The encoded protein is CASSYSGQGGQPQHF. V and J are TRBV6-5 and TRBJ1-5; 9 bases are a match to TRBD1. The CDR3 covers 15 residues. J lost 7 bases, V lost 0 bases, and 4 bases had no gene match. The germline gives CDR1 MNHEY, CDR2 SVGAGI.

The chain has TRBV7-2 and TRBJ1-4, with D maybe TRBD1 (5 bases). The V end was cut by 1 base, the J end by 3 bases, with 12 bases between. This CDR3 spans 16 amino acids. Germline V gives CDR1 SGHTA, CDR2 FQGNSA. The CDR3 sequence is CASSLGLGRSNEKLFF. The CDR3 bases are TGTGCCAGCAGCTTAGGTTTGGGGCGATCTAATGAAAAACTGTTTTTT.

J is TRBJ1-4 and V is TRBV5-7; D is perhaps TRBD1 (6 bases). TRBV5-7 is assigned to the ORF class and has an uncertain function. The CDR3 is 13 amino acids. V lost 7 bases and J 3 bases, leaving 10 bases between the germline ends. The CDR3 DNA reads as TGTGCCAGCTACACAGGGTCTAATGAAAAACTGTTTTTT. Residues: CASYTGSNEKLFF.

The J gene is TRBJ2-7, the V gene TRBV12-5; 8 bases line up with TRBD1. The CDR3 has 14 amino acids. CDR1 and CDR2 (germline): LGHNT, FRNRAP. V shed 1 base and J 6 bases; nucleotides not matched to a gene: 5. The CDR3 sequence: CASGLGQGASEQYF. In nucleotides, the CDR3 is TGTGCTAGTGGTTTGGGGCAGGGGGCCTCCGAGCAGTACTTC.

The rearrangement links TRBV2 to TRBJ2-5; TRBD2 agrees at 12 bases. Germline CDR1 and CDR2: SNHLY and FYNNEI. The CDR3 contains 15 residues. The V segment lost 5 bases and the J segment 5 bases; nucleotides outside the gene matches: 6. CDR3 amino acids: CASSLAGGPLETQYF. The CDR3 nucleotides read TGTGCCAGCAGTCTAGCGGGGGGGCCATTGGAGACCCAGTACTTC.

This clone was detected a few times. V is TRBV7-8 and J is TRBJ2-7; 9 positions agree with TRBD1. The germline V gene has CDR1 SGHVS and CDR2 FQNEAQ. The length of the CDR3 is 15 residues. The V and J ends lost 1 base and 5 bases, in that order; junction bases with no gene match: 6. This CDR3 reads CASSLVRDRVHEQYF. The DNA for the CDR3 is TGTGCCAGCAGCTTAGTTAGGGACAGGGTACACGAGCAGTACTTC.

The chain couples TRBV5-1 to TRBJ2-3, with TRBD2 identical over 9 bases. J lost 2 bases, V lost 0 bases, and 7 bases had no gene match. This CDR3 is built from 17 residues. Germline V gene sequence: CDR1 SGHRS, CDR2 YFSETQ. The CDR3 bases are TGCGCCAGCAGCTTGGATAGCGGGAGTCGCCCCACAGATACGCAGTATTTT. Residues: CASSLDSGSRPTDTQYF.

The V call is TRBV7-2, the J call TRBJ2-3; D is ambiguous. Germline V gene lookup returns CDR1 SGHTA and CDR2 FQGNSA. Trimming took off 0 bases at V and 3 bases at J, with 4 bases between the two ends. The CDR3 length is 13 residues. The CDR3 nucleotides read TGTGCCAGCAGCTTAGCGCGGACAGATACGCAGTATTTT. Its translation is CASSLARTDTQYF. Drawing the rest from reference TRBV7-2 and TRBJ2-3, the complete variable domain is GAGVSQSPSNKVTEKGKDVELRCDPISGHTALYWYRQSLGQGLEFLIYFQGNSAPDKSGLPSDRFSAERTGGSVSTLTIQRTQQEDSAVYLCASSLARTDTQYFGPGTRLTVL.

This clone has just one count. The genes are TRBV12-5 and TRBJ1-3; possibly TRBD1 for D (5 bases). V lost 6 bases and J 6 bases, leaving 27 bases between the germline ends. This CDR3 has 18 amino acids. Germline V gene sequence: CDR1 LGHNT, CDR2 FRNRAP. CDR3 sequence (DNA): TGTGCTAGTGGCTGGAATCCTAAGGGGTCCGAGCTGGCAAACACCATATATTTT. Its translation is CASGWNPKGSELANTIYF.

The V and J genes are TRBV12-3 or TRBV12-4 and TRBJ2-7; possible D gene TRBD1, 6 bases. The CDR3 is made up of 11 amino acids. V was trimmed by 5 bases and J by 10 bases, leaving 12 bases between them. In nucleotides, the CDR3 is TGTGCCAGCAGTAACCGGGACACACAGTACTTC. This translates into CASSNRDTQYF.

This chain connects TRBV19 to TRBJ2-2, with D perhaps matching TRBD2 (5 bases). The germline V gene encodes CDR1 LNHDA and CDR2 SQIVND (reference sequence). The CDR3 is made up of 16 amino acids. With 5 bases removed from V and 1 base from J, the gap between germline ends came to 14 bases. This chain's CDR3 is CASSSILAGNTGELFF. The CDR3 DNA follows: TGTGCCAGTAGTTCGATACTGGCGGGGAACACCGGGGAGCTGTTTTTT. The full variable domain, completed using reference TRBV19 and TRBJ2-2, is DGGITQSPKYLFRKEGQNVTLSCEQNLNHDAMYWYRQDPGQGLRLIYYSQIVNDFQKGDIAEGYSVSREKKESFPLTVTSAQKNPTAFYLCASSSILAGNTGELFFGEGSRLTVL.

V is TRBV6-5 and J is TRBJ2-5; a weak D match, TRBD1 (5 bases). V was pared by 6 bases and J by 2 bases, with 16 bases between. Germline lookup yields CDR1 MNHEY and CDR2 SVGAGI. The CDR3 totals 15 residues. The CDR3 here is CASSQPPDKQETQYF. Written as DNA, the CDR3 is TGTGCCAGCAGCCAACCCCCGGACAAACAAGAGACCCAGTACTTC.

This clone occurred once. The rearrangement uses TRBV4-1 and TRBJ2-7; TRBD1 matches 10 bases. The CDR3 consists of 13 residues. Losses at the gene ends were 5 bases for V and 4 bases for J; bases not matched to a gene: 2. The germline V gene has CDR1 MGHRA and CDR2 YSYEKL. CDR3 sequence (DNA): TGCGCCAGCAGCGGGGACAGGGGATACGAGCAGTACTTC. Protein product: CASSGDRGYEQYF.

The rearrangement links TRBV24-1 to TRBJ2-2; 7 nucleotides align to TRBD1. CDR3 length equals 20 residues. The J segment lost 3 bases and the V segment lost 4 bases, leaving 19 bases of the junction unmatched. The germline V gene has CDR1 KGHDR and CDR2 SFDVKD. Here the CDR3 DNA reads TGTGCCACCAGTGAATACCCCGGGACAGCTTCCACTTCGGACACCGGGGAGCTGTTTTTT. Its protein is CATSEYPGTASTSDTGELFF.

V and J are TRBV4-3 and TRBJ2-2, with D perhaps matching TRBD1 (6 bases). The CDR3 has 15 residues. Trimming cost V 4 bases and J 7 bases, with 16 bases left between them. Looked up from germline, CDR1 is LGHNA and CDR2 is YSLEER. CDR3 nucleotides: TGCGCCAGCAGCCCTCGGGCTGGGGGCTTCGGGGAGCTGTTTTTT. Its protein product is CASSPRAGGFGELFF.

The rearrangement links TRBV11-3 to TRBJ2-2; 7 bases align to TRBD1. The CDR3 covers 14 residues. V gave up 5 bases and J gave up 2 bases; unmatched junction bases: 2. Per the germline V gene, CDR1 is SGHNT and CDR2 is YENEEA. DNA for the CDR3: TGTGCCAGCAGCCGGGACAGCAACACCGGGGAGCTGTTTTTT. It yields the protein CASSRDSNTGELFF.